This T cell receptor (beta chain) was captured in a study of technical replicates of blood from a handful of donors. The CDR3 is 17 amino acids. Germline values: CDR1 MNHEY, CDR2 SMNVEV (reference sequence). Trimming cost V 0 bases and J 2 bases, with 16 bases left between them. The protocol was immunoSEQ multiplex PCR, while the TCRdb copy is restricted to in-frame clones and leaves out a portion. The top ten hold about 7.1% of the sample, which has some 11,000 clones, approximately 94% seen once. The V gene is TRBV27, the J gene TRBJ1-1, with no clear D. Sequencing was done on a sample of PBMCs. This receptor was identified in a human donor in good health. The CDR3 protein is CASSLSIGETANTEAFF. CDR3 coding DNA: TGTGCCAGCAGTTTATCCATTGGGGAGACGGCCAACACTGAAGCTTTCTTT.